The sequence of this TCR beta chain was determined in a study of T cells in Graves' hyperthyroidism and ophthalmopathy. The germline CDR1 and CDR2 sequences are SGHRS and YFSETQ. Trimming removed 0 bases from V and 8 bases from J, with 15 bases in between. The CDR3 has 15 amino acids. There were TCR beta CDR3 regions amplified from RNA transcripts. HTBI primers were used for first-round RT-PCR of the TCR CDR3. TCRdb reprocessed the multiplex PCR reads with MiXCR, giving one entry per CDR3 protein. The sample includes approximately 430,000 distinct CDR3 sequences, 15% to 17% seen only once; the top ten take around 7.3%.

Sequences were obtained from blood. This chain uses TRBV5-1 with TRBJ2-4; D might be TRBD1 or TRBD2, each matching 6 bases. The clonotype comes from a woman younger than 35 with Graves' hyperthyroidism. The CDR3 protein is CASSLERRGSDIQYF. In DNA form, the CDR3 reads TGCGCCAGCAGCTTGGAAAGGAGGGGGTCGGACATTCAGTACTTC. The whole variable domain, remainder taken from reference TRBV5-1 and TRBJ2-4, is KAGVTQTPRYLIKTRGQQVTLSCSPISGHRSVSWYQQTPGQGLQFLFEYFSETQRNKGNFPGRFSGRQFSNSRSEMNVSTLELGDSALYLCASSLERRGSDIQYFGAGTRLSVL.